This is a list of T cell receptor beta chains from one sample in a study of cytomegalovirus exposure and HLA in healthy donors. Here immunoSEQ multiplex PCR was the method, and the copy in TCRdb shows in-frame clones only, minus some. Of 150,000 to 200,000 clones listed, around 80% were seen once; the top ten hold approximately 1.4%. Sequencing input: PBMCs. The source of these receptors is a woman younger than 30 in good health and CMV-seronegative. CDR3s include the opening cysteine and the closing phenylalanine or tryptophan. A D gene is named only where the DNA matches it firmly. The size of a clone is reported for some rows only, either as once, few or many, or as a class for expanded clones.

clone size	CDR3 length	D gene	V gene	J gene	CDR3 protein	CDR3 DNA
-	14	-	TRBV6-6	TRBJ1-4	CAIKHYLSGEKLFF	TGTGCCATAAAGCATTACCTCTCGGGGGAAAAACTGTTTTTT
-	13	-	TRBV7-9	TRBJ1-2	CASSFQADYGYTF	TGTGCCAGCAGCTTCCAGGCCGACTATGGCTACACCTTC
-	16	TRBD2	TRBV6-5	TRBJ2-5	CASSYTSGGKQETQYF	TGTGCCAGCAGTTACACTAGCGGGGGTAAACAAGAGACCCAGTACTTC
-	14	TRBD1	TRBV6-1	TRBJ1-2	CASRTGFWDYGYTF	TGTGCCAGCAGGACAGGGTTTTGGGACTATGGCTACACCTTC
-	14	-	TRBV7-3	TRBJ2-7	CASSSGTGPYEQYF	TGTGCCAGCAGCTCGGGGACTGGACCCTACGAGCAGTACTTC
-	13	-	TRBV10-2	TRBJ1-5	CASSEARLQPQHF	TGCGCCAGCAGTGAGGCGAGGTTACAGCCCCAGCATTTT
-	10	-	TRBV19	TRBJ1-1	CAGGDTEAFF	TGTGCCGGTGGAGACACTGAAGCTTTCTTT
-	11	-	TRBV5-8	TRBJ2-7	CASSLVREQYF	TGTGCCAGCAGCTTGGTCAGAGAGCAGTACTTC
few	12	-	TRBV18	TRBJ1-2	CASSLSPDGYTF	TGTGCCAGCTCACTCTCTCCGGATGGCTACACCTTC
-	18	TRBD1	TRBV11-3	TRBJ1-4	CASSRGQGSTRANEKLFF	TGTGCCAGCAGCCGTGGACAGGGATCCACTCGGGCTAATGAAAAACTGTTTTTT
-	13	-	TRBV6-1	TRBJ1-1	CASSGQENTEAFF	TGTGCCAGCAGTGGGCAGGAGAACACTGAAGCTTTCTTT
-	14	TRBD1	TRBV29-1	TRBJ2-5	CSVEVGTGKETQYF	TGCAGCGTTGAAGTGGGGACAGGGAAAGAGACCCAGTACTTC
few	16	-	TRBV5-1	TRBJ2-3	CASSLGFEAYTDTQYF	TGCGCCAGCAGCTTGGGATTTGAGGCCTACACAGATACGCAGTATTTT
-	13	-	TRBV7-9	TRBJ1-2	CASSLAGGNGYTF	TGTGCCAGCAGCTTAGCAGGAGGGAATGGCTACACCTTC
few	12	TRBD1	TRBV19	TRBJ1-1	CASLDRATEAFF	TGTGCCAGTCTTGACAGGGCCACTGAAGCTTTCTTT
-	14	TRBD1	TRBV5-6	TRBJ1-1	CASSYQGQVHEAFF	TGTGCCAGCAGCTACCAAGGACAGGTCCATGAAGCTTTCTTT
once	16	TRBD2	TRBV15	TRBJ2-1	CATSTAGTSGRNEQFF	TGTGCCACCAGCACGGCTGGGACTAGCGGGCGGAATGAGCAGTTCTTC
-	13	-	TRBV30	TRBJ2-6	CAWASSGANGLTF	TGTGCCTGGGCGAGCTCTGGGGCCAACGGCCTGACTTTC
-	17	TRBD1	TRBV5-8	TRBJ2-7	CASSLATFGTGDDEQYF	TGTGCCAGCAGCTTGGCCACCTTCGGGACAGGGGACGATGAGCAGTACTTC
-	12	-	TRBV6-6	TRBJ1-1	CASSYSTAEAFF	TGTGCCAGCAGTTACAGTACAGCTGAAGCTTTCTTT
-	11	-	TRBV7-9	TRBJ2-7	CATSSEYEQYF	TGTGCCACATCGTCGGAGTACGAGCAGTACTTC
-	12	TRBD1	TRBV30	TRBJ1-2	CAWTGGTFGYTF	TGTGCCTGGACAGGGGGAACCTTTGGCTACACCTTC
-	14	TRBD1	TRBV6-5	TRBJ1-5	CASSEDRDNQPQHF	TGTGCCAGCAGTGAGGACAGGGACAATCAGCCCCAGCATTTT
-	13	-	TRBV19	TRBJ2-5	CASSRRGTETQYF	TGTGCCAGTAGTAGGCGGGGAACTGAGACCCAGTACTTC
-	14	-	TRBV18	TRBJ1-2	CASSPGQNAYGYTF	TGTGCCAGCTCACCGGGCCAGAACGCCTATGGCTACACCTTC
few	11	-	TRBV6-5	TRBJ1-2	CASGEGLGYTF	TGTGCTTCGGGGGAGGGCTTGGGCTACACCTTC
-	14	TRBD1	TRBV7-9	TRBJ1-2	CASSLHGQGYGYTF	TGTGCCAGCAGCTTACACGGACAGGGCTATGGCTACACCTTC
-	17	-	TRBV5-1	TRBJ1-2	CASSLLIGTSFTNGYTF	TGCGCCAGCAGCTTGCTTATAGGGACATCCTTTACGAATGGCTACACCTTC
-	13	-	TRBV19	TRBJ1-1	CASTSTGIAEAFF	TGTGCCAGTACCTCCACAGGGATCGCTGAAGCTTTCTTT
-	19	TRBD1	TRBV19	TRBJ2-2	CASSSPGQGAPIDTGELFF	TGTGCCAGTAGTTCACCGGGACAGGGGGCGCCGATCGACACCGGGGAGCTGTTTTTT
-	18	-	TRBV28	TRBJ1-5	CASSSPLPGHLRFQPQHF	TGTGCCAGCAGTTCCCCTCTCCCGGGACACCTCAGGTTCCAGCCCCAGCATTTT
-	15	TRBD1	TRBV28	TRBJ2-7	CASSLGQVATYEQYF	TGTGCCAGCAGCCTGGGACAGGTTGCTACCTACGAGCAGTACTTC
-	12	TRBD1	TRBV13	TRBJ1-2	CASSLNRDRVTF	TGTGCCAGCAGCTTAAATCGGGACAGGGTCACCTTC
-	13	TRBD1	TRBV29-1	TRBJ1-2	CSVEGTGEGGYTF	TGCAGCGTCGAGGGGACAGGGGAAGGTGGCTACACCTTC
-	15	-	TRBV9	TRBJ1-1	CVSSAGGSMNTEAFF	TGTGTCAGCAGCGCGGGGGGTTCCATGAACACTGAAGCTTTCTTT
-	13	TRBD2	TRBV2	TRBJ2-7	CASSEGGSYEQYF	TGTGCCAGCAGTGAGGGGGGGAGCTACGAGCAGTACTTC
few	15	TRBD1	TRBV5-1	TRBJ2-5	CASSLRDSPQETQYF	TGCGCCAGCAGCTTGCGGGACAGCCCACAAGAGACCCAGTACTTC